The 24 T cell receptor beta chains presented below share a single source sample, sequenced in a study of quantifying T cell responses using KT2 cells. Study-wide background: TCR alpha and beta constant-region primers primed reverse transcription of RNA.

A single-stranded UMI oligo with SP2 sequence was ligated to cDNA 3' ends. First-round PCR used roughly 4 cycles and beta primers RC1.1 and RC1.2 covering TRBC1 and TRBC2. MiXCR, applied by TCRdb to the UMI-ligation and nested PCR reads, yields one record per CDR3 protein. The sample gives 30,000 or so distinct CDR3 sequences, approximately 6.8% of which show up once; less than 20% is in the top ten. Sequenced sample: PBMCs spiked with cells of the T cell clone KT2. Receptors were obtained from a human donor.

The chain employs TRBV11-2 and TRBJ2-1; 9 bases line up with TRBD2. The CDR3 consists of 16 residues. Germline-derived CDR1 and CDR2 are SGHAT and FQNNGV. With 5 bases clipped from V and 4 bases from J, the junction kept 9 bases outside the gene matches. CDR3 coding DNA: TGTGCCAGCAGCCGAACGCGGGAGGGCCGGTACAATGAGCAGTTCTTC. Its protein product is CASSRTREGRYNEQFF.

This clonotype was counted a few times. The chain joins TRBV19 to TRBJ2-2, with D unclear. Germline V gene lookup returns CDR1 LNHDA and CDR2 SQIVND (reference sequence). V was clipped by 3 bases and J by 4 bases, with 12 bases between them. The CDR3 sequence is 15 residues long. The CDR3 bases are TGTGCCAGTAGTATTCTGGGAAGTTCCACCGGGGAGCTGTTTTTT. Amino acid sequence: CASSILGSSTGELFF.

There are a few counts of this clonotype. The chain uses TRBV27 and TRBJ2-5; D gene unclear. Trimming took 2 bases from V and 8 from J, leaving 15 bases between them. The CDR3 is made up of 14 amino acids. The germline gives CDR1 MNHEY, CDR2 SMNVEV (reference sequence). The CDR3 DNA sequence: TGTGCCAGCAGTTTAGACCGGACCCACCGAACCCAGTACTTC. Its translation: CASSLDRTHRTQYF.

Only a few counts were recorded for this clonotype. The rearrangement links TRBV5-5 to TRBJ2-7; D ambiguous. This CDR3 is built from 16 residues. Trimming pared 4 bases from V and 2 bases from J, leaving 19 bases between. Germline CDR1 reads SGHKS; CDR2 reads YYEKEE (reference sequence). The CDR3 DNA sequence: TGTGCCAGCAGCCAACCTGGAGTACGAAGAACCTACGAGCAGTACTTC. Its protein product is CASSQPGVRRTYEQYF.

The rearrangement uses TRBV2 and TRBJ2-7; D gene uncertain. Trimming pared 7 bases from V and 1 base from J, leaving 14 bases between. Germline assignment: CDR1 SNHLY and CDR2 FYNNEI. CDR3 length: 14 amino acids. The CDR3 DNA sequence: TGTGCCAGCAATCTTATCTCAAATTCCTACGAGCAGTACTTC. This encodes CASNLISNSYEQYF.

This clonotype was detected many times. The CDR3 DNA follows: TGCAGTGCTTTGGGCGGGTACGAGCAGTACTTC. Residues: CSALGGYEQYF. V is TRBV20-1 and J is TRBJ2-7; tentative D call: TRBD2 (5 bases). V lost 5 bases, J lost 4 bases, and 9 bases lay in between. The CDR3 totals 11 residues. CDR1 is DFQATT and CDR2 is SNEGSKA in the germline V gene (reference sequence).

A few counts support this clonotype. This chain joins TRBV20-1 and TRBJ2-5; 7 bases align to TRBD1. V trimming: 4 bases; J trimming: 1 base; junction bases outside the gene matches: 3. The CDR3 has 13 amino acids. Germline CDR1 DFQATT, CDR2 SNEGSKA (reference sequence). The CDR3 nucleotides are TGCAGTGCTAAGGGGACAGCCCAAGAGACCCAGTACTTC. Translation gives CSAKGTAQETQYF.

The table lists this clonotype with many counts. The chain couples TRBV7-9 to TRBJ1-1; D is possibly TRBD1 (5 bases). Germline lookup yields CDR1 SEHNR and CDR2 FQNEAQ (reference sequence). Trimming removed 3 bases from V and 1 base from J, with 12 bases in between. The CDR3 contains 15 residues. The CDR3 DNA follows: TGTGCCAGCAGCTTTTGGGGCAGAGCGAACACTGAAGCTTTCTTT. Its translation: CASSFWGRANTEAFF.

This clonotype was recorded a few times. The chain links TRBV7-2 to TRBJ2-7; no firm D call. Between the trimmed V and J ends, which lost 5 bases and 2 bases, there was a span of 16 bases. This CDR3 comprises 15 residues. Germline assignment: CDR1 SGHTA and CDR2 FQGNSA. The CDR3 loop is CASSPAPGRAYEQYF. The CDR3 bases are TGTGCCAGCAGCCCCGCGCCTGGACGGGCCTACGAGCAGTACTTC.

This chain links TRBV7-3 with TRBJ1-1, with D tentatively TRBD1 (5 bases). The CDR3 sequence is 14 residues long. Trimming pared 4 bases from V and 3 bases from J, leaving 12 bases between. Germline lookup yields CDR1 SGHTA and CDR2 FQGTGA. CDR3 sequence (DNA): TGTGCCAGCAGCTCCAGGGCTCGGGACACTGAAGCTTTCTTT. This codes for CASSSRARDTEAFF.

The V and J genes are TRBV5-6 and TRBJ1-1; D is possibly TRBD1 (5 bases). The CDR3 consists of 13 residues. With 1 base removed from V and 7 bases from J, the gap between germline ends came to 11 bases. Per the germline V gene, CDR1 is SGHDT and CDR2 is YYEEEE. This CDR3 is CASSLTGRSEAFF. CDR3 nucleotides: TGTGCCAGCAGCTTGACAGGCAGGAGTGAAGCTTTCTTT.

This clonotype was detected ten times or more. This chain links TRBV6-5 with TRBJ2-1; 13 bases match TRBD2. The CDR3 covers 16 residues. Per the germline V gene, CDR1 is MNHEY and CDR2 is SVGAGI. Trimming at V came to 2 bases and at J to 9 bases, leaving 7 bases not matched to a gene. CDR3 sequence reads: CASSYRTSGRAGEQFF. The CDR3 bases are TGTGCCAGCAGTTACCGAACTAGCGGGAGGGCCGGTGAGCAGTTCTTC.

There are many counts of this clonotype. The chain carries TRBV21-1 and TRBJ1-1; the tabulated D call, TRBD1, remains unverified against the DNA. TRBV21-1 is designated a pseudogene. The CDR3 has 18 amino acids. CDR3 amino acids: CASSKGPRTEEEGTEAFF. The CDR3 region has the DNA TGTGCCAGCAGCAAAGGCCCCCGGACAGAGGAGGAGGGCACTGAAGCTTTCTTT.

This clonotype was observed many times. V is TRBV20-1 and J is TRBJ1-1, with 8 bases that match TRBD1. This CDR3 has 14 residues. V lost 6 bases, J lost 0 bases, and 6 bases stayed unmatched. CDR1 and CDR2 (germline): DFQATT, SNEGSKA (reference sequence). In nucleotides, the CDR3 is TGCAGTGCCCCGACAGGGGTTATGAACACTGAAGCTTTCTTT. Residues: CSAPTGVMNTEAFF.

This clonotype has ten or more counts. The DNA of the CDR3 is TGTGCCAGCAGCAATATAGGATTGAGGGCCTCCTACAATGAGCAGTTCTTC. This sequence encodes CASSNIGLRASYNEQFF. V usage is TRBV7-8 and J usage is TRBJ2-1; possibly TRBD2 for D (5 bases). The CDR3 covers 17 residues. Germline CDR1 and CDR2: SGHVS and FQNEAQ. The V and J ends lost 5 bases and 0 bases respectively, with 17 bases between them.

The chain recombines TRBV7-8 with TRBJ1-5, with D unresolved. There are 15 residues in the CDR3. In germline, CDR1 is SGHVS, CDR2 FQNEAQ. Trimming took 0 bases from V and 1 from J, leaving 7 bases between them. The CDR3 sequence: CASSLAYRSNQPQHF. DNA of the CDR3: TGTGCCAGCAGCTTAGCTTACCGAAGCAATCAGCCCCAGCATTTT. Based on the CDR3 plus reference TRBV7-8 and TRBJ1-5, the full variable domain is GAGVSQSPRYKVAKRGQDVALRCDPISGHVSLFWYQQALGQGPEFLTYFQNEAQLDKSGLPSDRFFAERPEGSVSTLKIQRTQQEDSAVYLCASSLAYRSNQPQHFGDGTRLSIL.

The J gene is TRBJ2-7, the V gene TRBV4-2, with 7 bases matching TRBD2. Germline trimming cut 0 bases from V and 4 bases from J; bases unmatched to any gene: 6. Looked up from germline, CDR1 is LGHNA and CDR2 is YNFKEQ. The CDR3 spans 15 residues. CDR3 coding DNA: TGTGCCAGCAGCCAAGATGCGGGAGTTTTTTACGAGCAGTACTTC. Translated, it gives CASSQDAGVFYEQYF.

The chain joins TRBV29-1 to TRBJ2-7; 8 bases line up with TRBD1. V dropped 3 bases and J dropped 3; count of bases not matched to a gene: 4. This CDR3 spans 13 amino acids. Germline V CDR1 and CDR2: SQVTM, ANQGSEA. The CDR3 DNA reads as TGCAGCGTTGATGACGGGACAGGCTACGAGCAGTACTTC. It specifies CSVDDGTGYEQYF.

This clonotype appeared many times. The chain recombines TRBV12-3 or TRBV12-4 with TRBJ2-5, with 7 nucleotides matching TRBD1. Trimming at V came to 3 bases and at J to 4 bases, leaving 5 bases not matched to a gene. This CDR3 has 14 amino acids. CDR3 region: CASSFRAGGETQYF. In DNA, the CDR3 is TGTGCCAGCAGTTTCAGGGCAGGGGGAGAGACCCAGTACTTC.

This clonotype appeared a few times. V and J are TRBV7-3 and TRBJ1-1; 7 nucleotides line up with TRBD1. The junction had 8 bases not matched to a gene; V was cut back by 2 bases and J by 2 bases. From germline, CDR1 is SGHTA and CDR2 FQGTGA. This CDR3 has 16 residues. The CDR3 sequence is CASSLEGALGNTEAFF. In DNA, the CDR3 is TGTGCCAGCAGCTTAGAGGGGGCGTTGGGCAACACTGAAGCTTTCTTT.

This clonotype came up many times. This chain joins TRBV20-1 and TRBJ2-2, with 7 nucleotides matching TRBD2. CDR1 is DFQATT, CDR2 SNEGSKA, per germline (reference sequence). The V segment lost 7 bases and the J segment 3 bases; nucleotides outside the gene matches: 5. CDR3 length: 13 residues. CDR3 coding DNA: TGCAGTGTGGAGGGAGGGTACACCGGGGAGCTGTTTTTT. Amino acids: CSVEGGYTGELFF.

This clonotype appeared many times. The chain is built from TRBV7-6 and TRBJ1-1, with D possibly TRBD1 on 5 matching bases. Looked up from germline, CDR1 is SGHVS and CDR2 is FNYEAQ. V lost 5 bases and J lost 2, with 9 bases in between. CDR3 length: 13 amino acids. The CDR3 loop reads CASSRGVNTEAFF. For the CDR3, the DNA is TGTGCCAGCAGCCGAGGGGTAAACACTGAAGCTTTCTTT.

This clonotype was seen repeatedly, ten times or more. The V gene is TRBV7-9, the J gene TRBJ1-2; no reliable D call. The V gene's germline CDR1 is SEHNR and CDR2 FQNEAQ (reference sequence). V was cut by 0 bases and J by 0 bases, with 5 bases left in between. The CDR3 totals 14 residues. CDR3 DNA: TGTGCCAGCAGCTTAGCTTCGACTAACTATGGCTACACCTTC. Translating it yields CASSLASTNYGYTF.

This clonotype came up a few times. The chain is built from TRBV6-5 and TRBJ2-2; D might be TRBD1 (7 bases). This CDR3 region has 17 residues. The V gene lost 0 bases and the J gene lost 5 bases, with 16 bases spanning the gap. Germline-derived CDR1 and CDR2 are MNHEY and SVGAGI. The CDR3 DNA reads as TGTGCCAGCAGTTACTCTGGCGGGACGGGACAGACCGGGGAGCTGTTTTTT. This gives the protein CASSYSGGTGQTGELFF.